This T cell receptor (beta chain) was sequenced in a study of cytomegalovirus exposure and HLA in healthy donors. V shed 6 bases and J shed 0 bases, with 8 bases lying between them. The length of the CDR3 is 14 residues. Germline loops: CDR1 KGHSH, CDR2 LQKENI. The PCR ran on 60 Vbeta and 13 Jbeta primers. Using immunoSEQ multiplex PCR, the repertoire was profiled, and TCRdb retains in-frame clones only, with some absent. The sample contains 180,000 or so clones, over 80% of which appear only once. The sample taken for sequencing was PBMCs. The genes are TRBV18 and TRBJ1-4; weak D call: TRBD1 (5 bases). This receptor was identified in a man in his forties in good health and CMV-seronegative. In DNA, the CDR3 is TGTGCCAGCTCGACAGCTGCAACTAATGAAAAACTGTTTTTT. Residues: CASSTAATNEKLFF.